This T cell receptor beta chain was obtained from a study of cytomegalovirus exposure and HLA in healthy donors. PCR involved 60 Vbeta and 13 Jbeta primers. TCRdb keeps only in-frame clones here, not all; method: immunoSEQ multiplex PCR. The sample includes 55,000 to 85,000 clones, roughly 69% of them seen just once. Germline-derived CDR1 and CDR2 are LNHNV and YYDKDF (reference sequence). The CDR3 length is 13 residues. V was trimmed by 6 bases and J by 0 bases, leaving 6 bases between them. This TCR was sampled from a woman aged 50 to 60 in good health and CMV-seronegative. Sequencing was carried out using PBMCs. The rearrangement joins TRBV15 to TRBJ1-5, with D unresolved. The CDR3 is CATSWASNQPQHF. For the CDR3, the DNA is TGTGCCACCAGTTGGGCTAGCAATCAGCCCCAGCATTTT.